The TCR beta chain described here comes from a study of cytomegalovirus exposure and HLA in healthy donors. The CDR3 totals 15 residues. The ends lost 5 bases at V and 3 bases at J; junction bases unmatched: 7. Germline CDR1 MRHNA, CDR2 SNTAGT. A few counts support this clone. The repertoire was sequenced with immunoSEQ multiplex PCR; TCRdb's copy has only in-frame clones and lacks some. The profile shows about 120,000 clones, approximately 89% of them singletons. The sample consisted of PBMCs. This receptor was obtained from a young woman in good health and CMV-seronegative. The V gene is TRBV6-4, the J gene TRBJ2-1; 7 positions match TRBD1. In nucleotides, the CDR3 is TGTGCCAGCAGTTCCGGAGACAGGGACTACAATGAGCAGTTCTTC. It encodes CASSSGDRDYNEQFF.